This passage covers 26 T cell receptor beta chains from one sample sequenced in a study of CD8+ T cells in alopecia areata. cDNA reverse transcribed from extracted RNA served as the sequencing template. TCRdb keeps only in-frame clones here, not all; method: immunoSEQ multiplex PCR. The table lists about 150,000 clones, around two thirds of them singletons. Sequencing input: CD8+ T cells sorted from blood. These receptor sequences come from a human donor in good health.

This clone showed up just once. Other DNA sequences in this specimen translate into the identical CDR3. The rearrangement joins TRBV11-2 to TRBJ2-7; TRBD2 matches 9 bases. The germline CDR1 and CDR2 sequences are SGHAT and FQNNGV. This CDR3 is 14 amino acids long. V lost 1 base, J lost 3 bases, and 1 base stayed unmatched. In nucleotides, the CDR3 is TGTGCCAGCAGCTTAGGTAGCGGGAGCTACGAGCAGTACTTC. It specifies CASSLGSGSYEQYF.

In its sample, this clone was seen a few times. J is TRBJ2-3 and V is TRBV7-9, with D hard to call. The V gene's germline CDR1 is SEHNR and CDR2 FQNEAQ (reference sequence). Trimming took 11 bases from V and 3 from J, leaving 9 bases between them. The CDR3 covers 11 residues. CDR3 loop: CAGAETDTQYF. CDR3 DNA sequence: TGTGCCGGAGCTGAAACAGATACGCAGTATTTT.

CDR3 nucleotides: TGTGCCAGCAGCTCACGCCCACTAGCGGGAGGAGAGACCCAGTACTTC. It is translated as CASSSRPLAGGETQYF. The V and J genes are TRBV11-2 and TRBJ2-5; the match to TRBD2 covers 12 bases. V lost 4 bases to trimming and J lost 4 bases; unmatched junction nucleotides: 7. This CDR3 has 16 residues. From germline, CDR1 is SGHAT and CDR2 FQNNGV.

This sequence joins TRBV12-5 and TRBJ2-1; D is perhaps TRBD1 (6 bases). Looked up from germline, CDR1 is LGHNT and CDR2 is FRNRAP. This CDR3 has 16 amino acids. V was trimmed by 5 bases and J by 3 bases, leaving 17 bases between them. The CDR3 nucleotides are TGTGCTAGTGGTAATCCAGGGGCTGGTGGCTACAATGAGCAGTTCTTC. Its translation is CASGNPGAGGYNEQFF.

There are a few counts of this clone. This chain connects TRBV27 to TRBJ2-3; 9 positions agree with TRBD2. CDR1 is MNHEY, CDR2 SMNVEV, per germline (reference sequence). V gave up 2 bases and J gave up 5 bases; unmatched junction bases: 5. CDR3 length: 15 residues. CDR3 in amino acids: CASSLAGGWEDTQYF. The DNA for the CDR3 is TGTGCCAGCAGTTTAGCGGGAGGGTGGGAAGATACGCAGTATTTT.

The V and J genes are TRBV28 and TRBJ1-1; a possible D gene is TRBD1 (5 bases). Germline V gene data show CDR1 as MDHEN and CDR2 as SYDVKM. Trimming took 2 bases from V and 8 from J, leaving 6 bases between them. The CDR3 covers 11 residues. The CDR3 bases are TGTGCCAGCAGTTTAACAGGCGAAGCTTTCTTT. This codes for CASSLTGEAFF.

This clone has a handful of counts. This chain joins TRBV29-1 and TRBJ2-7, with TRBD1 identical over 9 bases. In germline, CDR1 is SQVTM, CDR2 ANQGSEA. This CDR3 has 13 residues. V lost 6 bases to trimming and J lost 2 bases; unmatched junction nucleotides: 5. The DNA of the CDR3 is TGCAGCGTGGAAAGACAGGGGGCCTACGAGCAGTACTTC. Translated, it gives CSVERQGAYEQYF.

V gene TRBV19 combines with J gene TRBJ2-1; a possible D gene is TRBD2 (6 bases). The CDR3 has 14 residues. The V and J ends lost 8 bases and 1 base respectively, with 12 bases between them. Looked up from germline, CDR1 is LNHDA and CDR2 is SQIVND (reference sequence). The CDR3 DNA sequence: TGTGCCAGTGAGACTAGTGCTTCCTACAATGAGCAGTTCTTC. Translating it yields CASETSASYNEQFF.

The V gene is TRBV27, the J gene TRBJ2-7, with D perhaps matching TRBD1 (5 bases). From germline, CDR1 is MNHEY and CDR2 SMNVEV (reference sequence). Trimming cost V 2 bases and J 5 bases, with 7 bases left between them. This CDR3 contains 12 residues. The CDR3 nucleotides are TGTGCCAGCAGTTTAGTAGGGGACGAGCAGTACTTC. It translates to CASSLVGDEQYF.

This chain uses TRBV7-9 with TRBJ2-2; no definite D call. Trimming left V 1 base short and J 6 bases short, with 3 bases between. Germline CDR1 and CDR2: SEHNR and FQNEAQ (reference sequence). CDR3 length: 12 amino acids. The CDR3 region is CASSLGAGELFF. As DNA, the CDR3 is TGTGCCAGCAGCTTAGGGGCCGGGGAGCTGTTTTTT.

CDR3 in amino acids: CSVVGGSYYGYTF. Here the CDR3 DNA reads TGCAGCGTTGTGGGGGGGTCCTACTATGGCTACACCTTC. This rearrangement joins TRBV29-1 to TRBJ1-2; possible D gene TRBD1, 5 bases. The V end lost 4 bases, the J end lost 3 bases, and 12 bases lay between the germline ends. Germline CDR1 is SQVTM and CDR2 is ANQGSEA. The CDR3 has 13 residues. Full variable domain (rest looked up from reference TRBV29-1 and TRBJ1-2): SAVISQKPSRDICQRGTSLTIQCQVDSQVTMMFWYRQQPGQSLTLIATANQGSEATYESGFVIDKFPISRPNLTFSTLTVSNMSPEDSSIYLCSVVGGSYYGYTFGSGTRLTVV.

This chain links TRBV5-1 with TRBJ1-2; D gene uncertain. Germline lookup yields CDR1 SGHRS and CDR2 YFSETQ. CDR3 size: 13 residues. The V gene lost 4 bases and the J gene lost 8 bases, with 15 bases spanning the gap. The DNA of the CDR3 is TGCGCCAGCAGCCCGGACGGCGGGAACGGCTACACCTTC. This encodes CASSPDGGNGYTF.

CDR3 nucleotides: TGTGCCAGCAGTTTCTCCTACGAGCAGTACTTC. Its translation is CASSFSYEQYF. The chain uses TRBV28 and TRBJ2-7; D not resolved. CDR3 length: 11 amino acids. Germline V gene lookup returns CDR1 MDHEN and CDR2 SYDVKM. Trimming took 3 bases from V and 0 from J, leaving 0 bases between them.

The chain combines TRBV27 with TRBJ1-2; possibly TRBD1 for D (5 bases). V lost 5 bases to trimming and J lost 10 bases, with 17 bases between them. CDR3 length: 13 residues. Germline V gives CDR1 MNHEY, CDR2 SMNVEV (reference sequence). The CDR3 spells CASSPYSAGAYTF. The CDR3 bases are TGTGCCAGCAGTCCTTACAGTGCCGGGGCCTACACCTTC.

The rearrangement uses TRBV2 and TRBJ2-7; D tentatively fits TRBD1 or TRBD2 (5 bases each). The CDR3 spans 13 residues. Trimming removed 7 bases from V and 1 base from J, with 11 bases in between. Germline CDR1 SNHLY, CDR2 FYNNEI. Here the CDR3 DNA reads TGTGCCAGCACCGGGACGCTATCCTACGAGCAGTACTTC. This gives the protein CASTGTLSYEQYF.

The V and J genes are TRBV5-1 and TRBJ1-1, with TRBD1 as a possible D gene (5 bases). V was cut by 2 bases and J by 1 base, with 15 bases left in between. Germline-derived CDR1 and CDR2 are SGHRS and YFSETQ. The CDR3 is made up of 16 amino acids. CDR3 amino acids: CASSFGAGFTNTEAFF. The CDR3 DNA reads TGCGCCAGCAGCTTTGGGGCAGGGTTCACGAACACTGAAGCTTTCTTT.

For this clone: One end of the junction fails to match germline, which may point to a read error. This sequence joins TRBV19 and TRBJ2-7; D call uncertain. There are 13 residues in the CDR3. Germline V gene data show CDR1 as LNHDA and CDR2 as SQIVND (reference sequence). CDR3 loop: CASSTYDSSEQYF. The CDR3 DNA follows: TGTGCCAGTAGTACCTACGACTCCTCCGAGCAGTACTTC.

The table lists this clone with a few counts. CDR3 protein: CASSSGQGTYEQYF. CDR3 in DNA: TGTGCCAGCAGCTCCGGACAGGGAACCTACGAGCAGTACTTC. The chain is built from TRBV7-2 and TRBJ2-7; 8 bases are a match to TRBD1. V was pared by 4 bases and J by 2 bases, with 4 bases of the junction left unmatched. Germline CDR1 SGHTA, CDR2 FQGNSA. This CDR3 is built from 14 residues.

The chain carries TRBV2 and TRBJ2-5; perhaps TRBD2 as D (6 bases). V lost 7 bases and J lost 2, with 17 bases in between. Germline V gene lookup returns CDR1 SNHLY and CDR2 FYNNEI. The CDR3 extends over 15 amino acids. The CDR3 sequence: CASTPGAGTQETQYF. In DNA, the CDR3 is TGTGCCAGCACCCCTGGGGCGGGAACGCAAGAGACCCAGTACTTC. Filled out from reference TRBV2 and TRBJ2-5, the complete variable domain reads EPEVTQTPSHQVTQMGQEVILRCVPISNHLYFYWYRQILGQKVEFLVSFYNNEISEKSEIFDDQFSVERPDGSNFTLKIRSTKLEDSAMYFCASTPGAGTQETQYFGPGTRLLVL.

This chain links TRBV28 with TRBJ2-1; 8 bases line up with TRBD2. Trimming removed 5 bases from V and 8 bases from J; junction bases left unmatched: 8. Looked up from germline, CDR1 is MDHEN and CDR2 is SYDVKM. There are 14 residues in the CDR3. The CDR3 loop is CASSTGGFHDEQFF. The CDR3 DNA reads as TGTGCCAGCAGTACGGGAGGGTTCCACGATGAGCAGTTCTTC.

A word on this clone: At one boundary the junction diverges from the germline segment, which might be a read error. The chain employs TRBV6-6 and TRBJ2-3; unclear D gene. The CDR3 contains 13 residues. Germline CDR1 MNHNY, CDR2 SVGAGI (reference sequence). The CDR3 reads CASSHSITDTQYF. The CDR3 DNA follows: TGTGCCAGCAGTCACTCTATCACAGATACGCAGTATTTT.

This clone appeared a single time. Here the CDR3 DNA reads TGTGCCAGCAGAATCGGAGCCGAGACCCAGTACTTC. Protein sequence: CASRIGAETQYF. The rearrangement links TRBV7-9 to TRBJ2-5; no reliable D call. V was pared by 6 bases and J by 5 bases, with 10 bases between. From germline, CDR1 is SEHNR and CDR2 FQNEAQ (reference sequence). CDR3 length equals 12 residues.

The chain carries TRBV6-5 and TRBJ1-5; the D is unclear. The germline V and J ends were trimmed by 2 bases and 5 bases, with 13 bases remaining between them. The CDR3 is made up of 15 amino acids. Germline CDR1 and CDR2: MNHEY and SVGAGI. This CDR3 is CASSYDSGGDQPQHF. The CDR3 region has the DNA TGTGCCAGCAGTTACGATTCGGGCGGGGATCAGCCCCAGCATTTT.

This clone was found a few times. The CDR3 bases are TGTGCCAGCAGCTTACCGGCGGGAGTGGCAGATACGCAGTATTTT. Protein: CASSLPAGVADTQYF. The chain couples TRBV7-8 to TRBJ2-3; 7 bases fit TRBD2. The V gene end was trimmed by 2 bases and the J gene end by 4 bases; junction bases not matched to a gene: 6. The germline CDR1 and CDR2 sequences are SGHVS and FQNEAQ. This CDR3 contains 15 residues.

This clone was observed a few times. The V and J genes are TRBV4-3 and TRBJ2-5; 9 bases agree with TRBD2. V trimming: 4 bases; J trimming: 1 base; junction bases outside the gene matches: 7. This CDR3 is built from 16 residues. Germline assignment: CDR1 LGHNA and CDR2 YSLEER. This CDR3 reads CASSLRREGPQETQYF. DNA of the CDR3: TGCGCCAGCAGCCTACGGCGGGAGGGCCCCCAAGAGACCCAGTACTTC.

This clone came up once. This chain connects TRBV6-5 to TRBJ1-3, with 7 bases matching TRBD1. Per germline, CDR1 MNHEY and CDR2 SVGAGI. The CDR3 has 15 residues. Trimming cost V 8 bases and J 0 bases; bases outside gene matches: 7. The CDR3 reads CASRERQGSGNTIYF. The CDR3 DNA reads as TGTGCCAGCCGAGAGCGACAGGGCTCTGGAAACACCATATATTTT.